The 30 T cell receptor beta chains given below trace back to one sample, sequenced in a study of PD-1 blockade in mismatch repair-deficient tumors. Here immunoSEQ multiplex PCR was the method, and the copy in TCRdb shows in-frame clones only, minus some. The sample lists around 30,000 clones; roughly 80% were seen once. Source: PBMCs, taken around 6 weeks after starting pembrolizumab. Source of these receptors: an adult with mismatch repair-deficient cancer.

This chain connects TRBV6-5 to TRBJ1-6; 7 bases map to TRBD1. Per the germline V gene, CDR1 is MNHEY and CDR2 is SVGAGI. The CDR3 sequence is 15 residues long. Unmatched junction bases numbered 12, after V lost 6 bases and J lost 10 bases. The CDR3, as DNA: TGTGCCAGCAGCCACACCGGACAGGAAAACTCACCCCTCCACTTT. Translating it yields CASSHTGQENSPLHF.

This chain links TRBV11-2 with TRBJ2-1; 7 positions agree with TRBD2. The trim removed 4 bases at V and 8 bases at J, leaving 11 bases unmatched. The germline gives CDR1 SGHAT, CDR2 FQNNGV. The CDR3 has 15 amino acids. DNA of the CDR3: TGTGCCAGCAGCTCCATTAGGGGAGGGACCGATGAGCAGTTCTTC. It is translated as CASSSIRGGTDEQFF. The full variable domain, rest sourced from reference TRBV11-2 and TRBJ2-1, is EAGVAQSPRYKIIEKRQSVAFWCNPISGHATLYWYQQILGQGPKLLIQFQNNGVVDDSQLPKDRFSAERLKGVDSTLKIQPAKLEDSAVYLCASSSIRGGTDEQFFGPGTRLTVL.

The V and J genes are TRBV19 and TRBJ2-7; 8 bases are a match to TRBD2. This CDR3 is built from 16 residues. With 3 bases clipped from V and 1 base from J, the junction kept 8 bases outside the gene matches. Germline CDR1 and CDR2: LNHDA and SQIVND (reference sequence). This CDR3 is CASSMDSIAGSYEQYF. The CDR3 region has the DNA TGTGCCAGTAGTATGGATTCAATAGCGGGGTCCTACGAGCAGTACTTC.

The rearrangement links TRBV5-4 to TRBJ2-7; 8 bases line up with TRBD2. Germline V gene sequence: CDR1 SGHNT, CDR2 YYREEE (reference sequence). The CDR3 contains 14 residues. J lost 5 bases, V lost 2 bases, and 6 bases had no gene match. The CDR3 DNA reads TGTGCCAGCAGCTTAAGCGGGAGCTTCGACGAGCAGTACTTC. Residues: CASSLSGSFDEQYF.

This clone was seen more than once but under ten times. This chain joins TRBV7-8 and TRBJ2-7, with TRBD2 as a possible D gene (6 bases). Germline CDR1 is SGHVS and CDR2 is FQNEAQ. The length of the CDR3 is 14 residues. The ends were cut back, 1 base at V and 9 bases at J, with 16 bases in the middle. The CDR3 loop is CASSLDRGWGGQYF. CDR3 DNA: TGTGCCAGCAGCTTAGACCGAGGCTGGGGAGGGCAGTACTTC.

This clone appeared a few times. The rearrangement links TRBV27 to TRBJ2-7; D may be TRBD1 (7 bases). This CDR3 region has 14 residues. The germline V and J ends were trimmed by 6 bases and 3 bases, with 15 bases remaining between them. CDR1 is MNHEY, CDR2 SMNVEV, per germline (reference sequence). The CDR3 sequence is CASSLRGANYEQYF. Written as DNA, the CDR3 is TGTGCCAGCAGCCTCAGGGGGGCCAACTACGAGCAGTACTTC.

The chain combines TRBV9 with TRBJ2-5, with D tentatively TRBD1 (6 bases). The ends were cut back, 4 bases at V and 4 bases at J, with 17 bases in the middle. Germline V gene lookup returns CDR1 SGDLS and CDR2 YYNGEE. This CDR3 is built from 15 residues. Written as DNA, the CDR3 is TGTGCCAGCAGCCCCCGGGACAAGTGGGGAGAGACCCAGTACTTC. Its translation: CASSPRDKWGETQYF.

The chain joins TRBV5-6 to TRBJ1-2, with 9 nucleotides matching TRBD1. CDR3 length: 16 amino acids. Germline V gene sequence: CDR1 SGHDT, CDR2 YYEEEE. V dropped 0 bases and J dropped 5; count of bases not matched to a gene: 8. This chain's CDR3 is CASSLETEQGAYGYTF. CDR3 DNA: TGTGCCAGCAGCTTGGAAACGGAACAGGGGGCATATGGCTACACCTTC.

The rearrangement links TRBV2 to TRBJ2-2; D unclear. This CDR3 is built from 14 residues. V gave up 7 bases and J gave up 0 bases, with 9 bases separating them. CDR1 SNHLY and CDR2 FYNNEI come from the germline V gene. CDR3 DNA sequence: TGTGCCAGCACGGTTTTGGCGAACACCGGGGAGCTGTTTTTT. Translating it yields CASTVLANTGELFF.

The chain uses TRBV28 and TRBJ1-5; D gene ambiguous. The CDR3 spans 13 residues. Trimming removed 6 bases at V and 4 bases at J, with 10 bases between. The germline V gene encodes CDR1 MDHEN and CDR2 SYDVKM. The CDR3 region is CASRRDLNQPQHF. Written as DNA, the CDR3 is TGTGCCAGCAGGAGGGATTTAAATCAGCCCCAGCATTTT.

This chain links TRBV15 with TRBJ2-1; perhaps TRBD2 as D (6 bases). Looked up from germline, CDR1 is LNHNV and CDR2 is YYDKDF (reference sequence). There are 12 residues in the CDR3. The V gene lost 1 base and the J gene lost 9 bases, with 7 bases spanning the gap. CDR3 region: CATSRVGGEQFF. The CDR3 DNA follows: TGTGCCACCAGCAGAGTGGGAGGTGAGCAGTTCTTC.

The rearrangement uses TRBV27 and TRBJ2-7, with TRBD1 as a possible D gene (5 bases). The CDR3 is made up of 15 amino acids. V lost 3 bases and J lost 2, with 14 bases in between. Germline V CDR1 and CDR2: MNHEY, SMNVEV (reference sequence). The CDR3 nucleotides are TGTGCCAGCAGTTTGTGGGCACAGGAACCCTACGAGCAGTACTTC. The encoded protein is CASSLWAQEPYEQYF.

In its sample, this clone was seen a few times. Other DNA sequences of this sample code for an identical CDR3. The chain links TRBV30 to TRBJ2-7; D is perhaps TRBD2 (6 bases). Trimming pared 3 bases from V and 7 bases from J, leaving 13 bases between. Germline CDR1 is GTSNPN and CDR2 is SVGIG (reference sequence). This CDR3 is 12 amino acids long. For the CDR3, the DNA is TGTGCCTGGAGCCCCGGGAGTTGGGAGCAGTACTTC. Translating it yields CAWSPGSWEQYF.

This clone has only one observation. V is TRBV4-1 and J is TRBJ1-1; D is undetermined. Looked up from germline, CDR1 is MGHRA and CDR2 is YSYEKL. V lost 3 bases, J lost 3 bases, and 8 bases lay in between. This CDR3 region has 13 residues. CDR3 in amino acids: CASSHYLDTEAFF. The CDR3 DNA is TGCGCCAGCAGCCACTACTTGGACACTGAAGCTTTCTTT.

The V gene is TRBV27, the J gene TRBJ1-2; D is perhaps TRBD1 (6 bases). The germline CDR1 and CDR2 sequences are MNHEY and SMNVEV (reference sequence). Trimming stripped 10 bases from V and 4 bases from J, with 13 bases between. The CDR3 loop spans 12 amino acids. CDR3 coding DNA: TGTGCCACCGTAGGGGGTAGCTATGGCTACACCTTC. Its protein is CATVGGSYGYTF.

The chain combines TRBV28 with TRBJ2-1; the match to TRBD2 covers 12 bases. The CDR3 runs 14 residues. The germline gives CDR1 MDHEN, CDR2 SYDVKM. V was pared by 7 bases and J by 5 bases, with 3 bases of the junction left unmatched. DNA of the CDR3: TGTGCCAGCACGGGACTAGCGGGCCACAATGAGCAGTTCTTC. It codes for CASTGLAGHNEQFF.

This clone has just one count. J is TRBJ2-1 and V is TRBV18, with 11 bases identical to TRBD2. Germline values: CDR1 KGHSH, CDR2 LQKENI. After removal of 4 bases from V and 4 bases from J, the junction contained 3 bases not matched to a gene. The CDR3 covers 15 residues. DNA of the CDR3: TGTGCCAGCTCACTTGTAGCGGGAGGGTACAATGAGCAGTTCTTC. This codes for CASSLVAGGYNEQFF.

The chain is built from TRBV6-5 and TRBJ1-1, with D maybe TRBD1 (6 bases). There are 16 residues in the CDR3. The germline V and J ends were trimmed by 0 bases and 5 bases, with 16 bases remaining between them. Germline V CDR1 and CDR2: MNHEY, SVGAGI. CDR3 sequence: CASSYSPTGSRTEAFF. The CDR3 nucleotides are TGTGCCAGCAGTTACTCACCCACAGGGAGTCGAACTGAAGCTTTCTTT.

This clone was found once. This chain connects TRBV9 to TRBJ2-1; TRBD2 matches at 9 bases. J gave up 4 bases and V 0 bases, and 5 bases lay outside the gene matches. The V gene's germline CDR1 is SGDLS and CDR2 YYNGEE. The length of the CDR3 is 16 residues. DNA for the CDR3: TGTGCCAGCAGCGTAGTTTCGACTAGCGGTTACAATGAGCAGTTCTTC. Its protein is CASSVVSTSGYNEQFF. Variable domain in full (rest from reference TRBV9 and TRBJ2-1): DSGVTQTPKHLITATGQRVTLRCSPRSGDLSVYWYQQSLDQGLQFLIQYYNGEERAKGNILERFSAQQFPDLHSELNLSSLELGDSALYFCASSVVSTSGYNEQFFGPGTRLTVL.

This clone has a handful of counts. V gene TRBV7-9 combines with J gene TRBJ2-1, with TRBD2 matching 11 bases. After removal of 6 bases from V and 8 bases from J, the junction contained 12 bases not matched to a gene. This CDR3 has 16 residues. Germline-derived CDR1 and CDR2 are SEHNR and FQNEAQ (reference sequence). Here the CDR3 reads CASSFTSGSVMHEQFF. For the CDR3, the DNA is TGTGCCAGCAGTTTTACTAGCGGGAGTGTGATGCATGAGCAGTTCTTC.

This chain connects TRBV11-2 to TRBJ1-2; possible D gene TRBD1, 5 bases. V lost 6 bases to trimming and J lost 8 bases, with 13 bases between them. The CDR3 runs 12 residues. From germline, CDR1 is SGHAT and CDR2 FQNNGV. The CDR3 here is CASRQDGPGYTF. For the CDR3, the DNA is TGTGCCAGCAGACAGGACGGGCCCGGCTACACCTTC.

This clone has just a few counts. The chain carries TRBV5-1 and TRBJ2-7, with D perhaps TRBD1 (5 bases). Germline CDR1 is SGHRS and CDR2 is YFSETQ. The CDR3 has 12 amino acids. The V end lost 4 bases, the J end lost 9 bases, and 14 bases lay between the germline ends. Here the CDR3 reads CASSLPSGSQYF. CDR3 DNA sequence: TGCGCCAGCAGCCTTCCCTCAGGGTCGCAGTACTTC.

This chain joins TRBV5-1 and TRBJ1-2, with a tentative D call TRBD1 (6 bases). Trimming left V 4 bases short and J 4 bases short, with 17 bases between. The germline gives CDR1 SGHRS, CDR2 YFSETQ. This CDR3 has 15 residues. CDR3 coding DNA: TGCGCCAGCAGCCCAGACTTGGGGGCTGGCTATGGCTACACCTTC. It codes for CASSPDLGAGYGYTF.

V gene TRBV28 combines with J gene TRBJ2-1, with D tentatively TRBD1 (6 bases). V was clipped by 7 bases and J by 7 bases, with 20 bases between them. Germline lookup yields CDR1 MDHEN and CDR2 SYDVKM. The CDR3 runs 15 residues. The DNA for the CDR3 is TGTGCCAGCAAAGCCCCAGGGGAGCGTTGGAATGAGCAGTTCTTC. The encoded protein is CASKAPGERWNEQFF. Drawing the rest from reference TRBV28 and TRBJ2-1, the complete variable domain is DVKVTQSSRYLVKRTGEKVFLECVQDMDHENMFWYRQDPGLGLRLIYFSYDVKMKEKGDIPEGYSVSREKKERFSLILESASTNQTSMYLCASKAPGERWNEQFFGPGTRLTVL.

This rearrangement joins TRBV6-1 to TRBJ2-4; D unclear. Trimming removed 2 bases at V and 0 bases at J, with 8 bases between. Germline assignment: CDR1 MNHNS and CDR2 SASEGT. The CDR3 has 15 amino acids. The CDR3 region has the DNA TGTGCCAGCAGTGAACAGGCTCTAGCCAAAAACATTCAGTACTTC. Translating it yields CASSEQALAKNIQYF.

The V gene is TRBV9, the J gene TRBJ1-2; possibly TRBD1 for D (5 bases). V was shortened by 0 bases and J by 6 bases, with 15 bases between the two germline ends. The germline gives CDR1 SGDLS, CDR2 YYNGEE. This CDR3 has 15 residues. CDR3 loop: CASSVDVWGTHGYTF. The CDR3 nucleotides read TGTGCCAGCAGCGTAGATGTATGGGGCACTCATGGCTACACCTTC.

This clone came up once. The chain carries TRBV9 and TRBJ2-1; the match to TRBD2 covers 7 bases. There are 14 residues in the CDR3. Germline CDR1 reads SGDLS; CDR2 reads YYNGEE. J was trimmed by 6 bases and V by 2 bases; bases with no gene match: 5. The CDR3 region has the DNA TGTGCCAGCAGCGTGGGGGGGGTTCTCAATGAGCAGTTCTTC. Translation gives CASSVGGVLNEQFF.

This chain joins TRBV7-3 and TRBJ1-1; possible D gene TRBD1, 5 bases. CDR1 SGHTA and CDR2 FQGTGA come from the germline V gene. The CDR3 has 14 residues. V shed 1 base and J shed 1 base, with 7 bases lying between them. CDR3 amino acids: CASSLRGQNTEAFF. CDR3 in DNA: TGTGCCAGCAGCTTAAGGGGCCAGAACACTGAAGCTTTCTTT.

This chain joins TRBV28 and TRBJ2-3; D ambiguous. Germline loops: CDR1 MDHEN, CDR2 SYDVKM. With 2 bases removed from V and 0 bases from J, the gap between germline ends came to 6 bases. CDR3 length equals 14 residues. This chain's CDR3 is CASSLPSSTDTQYF. CDR3 nucleotide sequence: TGTGCCAGCAGTTTACCCAGTAGCACAGATACGCAGTATTTT.

This sequence joins TRBV5-1 and TRBJ1-3; D not resolved. Trimming stripped 4 bases from V and 4 bases from J, with 9 bases between. CDR3 length: 13 residues. Germline V gene data show CDR1 as SGHRS and CDR2 as YFSETQ. For the CDR3, the DNA is TGCGCCAGCAGCCGGGAGGTGGGAAACACCATATATTTT. Protein: CASSREVGNTIYF.